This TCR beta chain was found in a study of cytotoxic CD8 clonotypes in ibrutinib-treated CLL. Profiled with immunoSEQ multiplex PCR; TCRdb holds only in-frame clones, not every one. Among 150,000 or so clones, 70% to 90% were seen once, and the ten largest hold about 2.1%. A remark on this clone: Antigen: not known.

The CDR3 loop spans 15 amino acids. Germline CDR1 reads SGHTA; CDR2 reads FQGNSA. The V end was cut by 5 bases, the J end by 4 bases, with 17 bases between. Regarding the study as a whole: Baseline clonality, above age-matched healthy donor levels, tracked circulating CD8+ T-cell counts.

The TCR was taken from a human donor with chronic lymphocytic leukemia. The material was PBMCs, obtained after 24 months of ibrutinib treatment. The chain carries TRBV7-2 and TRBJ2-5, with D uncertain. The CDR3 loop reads CASSHGGNLRETQYF. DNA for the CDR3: TGTGCCAGCAGCCACGGCGGTAACCTCAGAGAGACCCAGTACTTC.